The rows below give T cell receptor beta chains drawn from one sample of a study of metastatic and nonmetastatic thyroid tumors. TCRdb re-clonotyped the PCR reads through MiXCR. Among over 9,000 clones, 35% to 45% were seen once, and the ten largest hold roughly a sixth. What was sequenced was tumor tissue. All receptors come from a female donor with papillary thyroid cancer or a benign thyroid nodule (not recorded which). Some clones in this sample may be carry-over from other donors' samples. The CDR3 runs from the conserved cysteine through the conserved F or W. The order of the fields is D gene, CDR3 length, V gene, clone size, J gene, CDR3 DNA, CDR3 protein. A D gene is named only where the DNA matches it firmly. Not all rows give a size; the values are once, few, many and, for expanded clones, a class.

d_gene: TRBD1
len: 14
v_gene: TRBV28
abundance: few
j_gene: TRBJ1-1
CDR3nt: TGTGCCAGCAGTTTTTTAGGCCAGGGGGATTTGGCTTTCTTT
CDR3aa: CASSFLGQGDLAFF

d_gene: NA
len: 13
v_gene: TRBV29-1
abundance: medium-sized
j_gene: TRBJ1-1
CDR3nt: TGCAGCGTTCTTACGACAGGGAACACTGAAGCTTTCTTT
CDR3aa: CSVLTTGNTEAFF

d_gene: NA
len: 15
v_gene: TRBV5-5
abundance: few
j_gene: TRBJ2-7
CDR3nt: TGTGCCAGCAGCCCTGCGCCCAGTTTAGGCGACGAGCAGTACTTC
CDR3aa: CASSPAPSLGDEQYF

d_gene: TRBD1
len: 16
v_gene: TRBV6-1
abundance: few
j_gene: TRBJ1-2
CDR3nt: TGTGCCAGCAGTTCCACTTTAGAGGGGGCGACCTATGGCTACACCTTC
CDR3aa: CASSSTLEGATYGYTF

d_gene: NA
len: 15
v_gene: TRBV6-1
abundance: few
j_gene: TRBJ1-6
CDR3nt: TGTGCCAGCAGAAACGCCGGGTCTAGAAATTCACCCCTCCACTTT
CDR3aa: CASRNAGSRNSPLHF

d_gene: NA
len: 12
v_gene: TRBV28
abundance: NA
j_gene: TRBJ2-2
CDR3nt: TGTGCCAGCAGACTTAACACCGGGGAGCTGTTTTTT
CDR3aa: CASRLNTGELFF

d_gene: NA
len: 13
v_gene: TRBV19
abundance: large
j_gene: TRBJ1-1
CDR3nt: TGTGCCAGTAGTACAGGGAAGAACACTGAAGCTTTCTTT
CDR3aa: CASSTGKNTEAFF

d_gene: NA
len: 14
v_gene: TRBV6-2/TRBV6-3
abundance: few
j_gene: TRBJ1-2
CDR3nt: TGTGCCAGCAGTTATTCGCTAGGTAACTATGGCTACACCTTC
CDR3aa: CASSYSLGNYGYTF

d_gene: NA
len: 13
v_gene: TRBV15
abundance: NA
j_gene: TRBJ2-7
CDR3nt: TGTGCCACCAGCAGAGATAGCGTTTTGGGGCAGTACTTC
CDR3aa: CATSRDSVLGQYF

d_gene: TRBD2
len: 16
v_gene: TRBV30
abundance: NA
j_gene: TRBJ2-7
CDR3nt: TGTGCCTGGAGTGCCGGACTAGCGGGAGGGAACTACGAGCAGTACTTC
CDR3aa: CAWSAGLAGGNYEQYF

d_gene: TRBD1
len: 17
v_gene: TRBV12-3/TRBV12-4
abundance: NA
j_gene: TRBJ1-1
CDR3nt: TGTGCCAGCCGGGACAGGGAATTCGGGGCTGGGCAGGCTGAAGCTTTCTTT
CDR3aa: CASRDREFGAGQAEAFF

d_gene: TRBD1
len: 14
v_gene: TRBV5-5
abundance: NA
j_gene: TRBJ2-1
CDR3nt: TGTGCCAGCAGTCTCGGGACAGGTTACAATGAGCAGTTCTTC
CDR3aa: CASSLGTGYNEQFF

d_gene: NA
len: 14
v_gene: TRBV6-1
abundance: few
j_gene: TRBJ2-7
CDR3nt: TGTGCCAGCAGGCCGACCTTCCTTAGGGACGAGCAGTACTTC
CDR3aa: CASRPTFLRDEQYF

d_gene: NA
len: 12
v_gene: TRBV9
abundance: few
j_gene: TRBJ1-1
CDR3nt: TGTGCCAGTCAGGTTCCTAACACTGAAGCTTTCTTT
CDR3aa: CASQVPNTEAFF

d_gene: NA
len: 13
v_gene: TRBV11-1
abundance: NA
j_gene: TRBJ2-3
CDR3nt: TGTGCCAGCAGTAGCAGCCTCACAGATACGCAGTATTTT
CDR3aa: CASSSSLTDTQYF

d_gene: NA
len: 15
v_gene: TRBV27
abundance: NA
j_gene: TRBJ2-7
CDR3nt: TGTGCCAGCAGTTCCGGGATGTCGGCGGTCTACGAGCAGTACTTC
CDR3aa: CASSSGMSAVYEQYF

d_gene: TRBD2
len: 16
v_gene: TRBV4-1
abundance: medium-sized
j_gene: TRBJ2-3
CDR3nt: TGCGCCAGCAGCGCGCAGGCGGGGGGGATTGCAGATACGCAGTATTTT
CDR3aa: CASSAQAGGIADTQYF

d_gene: TRBD1
len: 17
v_gene: TRBV7-6
abundance: NA
j_gene: TRBJ2-7
CDR3nt: TGTGCCAGCAGCTCCAGGGAATCCGGGACAGGGGGCTACGAGCAGTACTTC
CDR3aa: CASSSRESGTGGYEQYF

d_gene: NA
len: 16
v_gene: TRBV6-5
abundance: NA
j_gene: TRBJ2-3
CDR3nt: TGTGCCAGCAGTTACCGGCCACAAAGAGGGTTAGATACGCAGTATTTT
CDR3aa: CASSYRPQRGLDTQYF

d_gene: TRBD2
len: 14
v_gene: TRBV30
abundance: few
j_gene: TRBJ2-2
CDR3nt: TGTGCCTGGATGGTAGCGGGAGGTGGTAGGGAGCTGTTTTTT
CDR3aa: CAWMVAGGGRELFF

d_gene: TRBD1
len: 15
v_gene: TRBV25-1
abundance: NA
j_gene: TRBJ1-6
CDR3nt: TGTGCCAGCAGTGAATTGAGGACAGGGGTCTCACCCCTCCACTTT
CDR3aa: CASSELRTGVSPLHF

d_gene: NA
len: 13
v_gene: TRBV12-3/TRBV12-4
abundance: few
j_gene: TRBJ2-2
CDR3nt: TGTGCCAGTCGGACACTTAACACCGTGGAGCTGTTTTTT
CDR3aa: CASRTLNTVELFF

d_gene: NA
len: 13
v_gene: TRBV6-1
abundance: NA
j_gene: TRBJ1-3
CDR3nt: TGTGCCAGCAGGGGGGTTGCAGGAAACACCATATATTTT
CDR3aa: CASRGVAGNTIYF

d_gene: NA
len: 14
v_gene: TRBV11-2
abundance: NA
j_gene: TRBJ1-1
CDR3nt: TGTGCCAGCAGTGGGGGACCCTCGGGCACTGAAGCTTTCTTT
CDR3aa: CASSGGPSGTEAFF

d_gene: NA
len: 13
v_gene: TRBV30
abundance: NA
j_gene: TRBJ1-5
CDR3nt: TGTGCCTGGAGTGTACAGGGTTTCCAGCCCCAGCATTTT
CDR3aa: CAWSVQGFQPQHF

d_gene: NA
len: 12
v_gene: TRBV3-1
abundance: NA
j_gene: TRBJ2-7
CDR3nt: TGTGCCAGCAGCCAAGATGGGTACGAGCAGTACTTC
CDR3aa: CASSQDGYEQYF

d_gene: NA
len: 16
v_gene: TRBV18
abundance: NA
j_gene: TRBJ1-3
CDR3nt: TGTGCCAGCTCACCACGGGGGGCGAGCTCTGGAAACACCATATATTTT
CDR3aa: CASSPRGASSGNTIYF

d_gene: TRBD1
len: 13
v_gene: TRBV6-1
abundance: few
j_gene: TRBJ1-2
CDR3nt: TGTGCCAGCAGCCCGGACAGGGACTATGGCTACACCTTC
CDR3aa: CASSPDRDYGYTF

d_gene: NA
len: 15
v_gene: TRBV5-4
abundance: NA
j_gene: TRBJ1-6
CDR3nt: TGTGCCAGCAGCGTCAGGGAGGTGGTTAATTCACCCCTCCACTTT
CDR3aa: CASSVREVVNSPLHF

d_gene: NA
len: 13
v_gene: TRBV12-3/TRBV12-4
abundance: many
j_gene: TRBJ2-7
CDR3nt: TGTGCCAGCAGTTTCGCTTTAACCTACGAGCAGTACTTC
CDR3aa: CASSFALTYEQYF

d_gene: TRBD2
len: 15
v_gene: TRBV5-1
abundance: NA
j_gene: TRBJ2-3
CDR3nt: TGCGCCAGCAGCTTGATACTAGCGGGAACAGATACGCAGTATTTT
CDR3aa: CASSLILAGTDTQYF

d_gene: NA
len: 16
v_gene: TRBV28
abundance: NA
j_gene: TRBJ1-6
CDR3nt: TGTGCCAGCAGTTTATTTGGGGCGAAAGGTAATTCACCCCTCCACTTT
CDR3aa: CASSLFGAKGNSPLHF

d_gene: NA
len: 13
v_gene: TRBV11-3
abundance: NA
j_gene: TRBJ2-7
CDR3nt: TGTGCCAGCAGCCTGACAGGTGGCCGGGAGCAGTACTTC
CDR3aa: CASSLTGGREQYF

d_gene: TRBD1
len: 13
v_gene: TRBV7-2
abundance: NA
j_gene: TRBJ2-7
CDR3nt: TGTGCCAGCAGCCCGACAGGGGCCTACGAGCAGTACTTC
CDR3aa: CASSPTGAYEQYF

d_gene: NA
len: 15
v_gene: TRBV11-3
abundance: NA
j_gene: TRBJ2-7
CDR3nt: TGTGCCAGCAGCTTGCCGGGACCCAGGGTGCGCGAGCAGTACTTC
CDR3aa: CASSLPGPRVREQYF

d_gene: NA
len: 17
v_gene: TRBV7-3
abundance: NA
j_gene: TRBJ2-3
CDR3nt: TGTGCCAGCAGCTTAACGTTCTCTCCGGGTAGCACAGATACGCAGTATTTT
CDR3aa: CASSLTFSPGSTDTQYF

d_gene: NA
len: 12
v_gene: TRBV30
abundance: NA
j_gene: TRBJ2-7
CDR3nt: TGTGCCTGGATGAGGCAGTCCTACGAGCAGTACTTC
CDR3aa: CAWMRQSYEQYF

d_gene: NA
len: 15
v_gene: TRBV11-2
abundance: NA
j_gene: TRBJ2-3
CDR3nt: TGTGCCAGCAGCCCTGGGGGGCGTCGCACAGATACGCAGTATTTT
CDR3aa: CASSPGGRRTDTQYF

d_gene: TRBD1
len: 15
v_gene: TRBV28
abundance: few
j_gene: TRBJ1-3
CDR3nt: TGTGCCAGCAGCTCCGACAGGGGGTGGGGAAACACCATATATTTT
CDR3aa: CASSSDRGWGNTIYF

d_gene: TRBD1
len: 15
v_gene: TRBV7-2
abundance: NA
j_gene: TRBJ1-1
CDR3nt: TGTGCCAGCAGCTCAATCTACAGGGGAACCACTGAAGCTTTCTTT
CDR3aa: CASSSIYRGTTEAFF

d_gene: NA
len: 14
v_gene: TRBV11-3
abundance: NA
j_gene: TRBJ1-3
CDR3nt: TGTGCCAGCAGCTTAGTTGCAGGGGCAAACACCATATATTTT
CDR3aa: CASSLVAGANTIYF

d_gene: NA
len: 14
v_gene: TRBV12-3/TRBV12-4
abundance: NA
j_gene: TRBJ2-5
CDR3nt: TGTGCCAGCAGTACTACACAGGGCACGGAGACCCAGTACTTC
CDR3aa: CASSTTQGTETQYF

d_gene: NA
len: 14
v_gene: TRBV27
abundance: NA
j_gene: TRBJ1-5
CDR3nt: TGTGCCAGCAGTCCGTTCGTTAGCAATCAGCCCCAGCATTTT
CDR3aa: CASSPFVSNQPQHF

d_gene: NA
len: 13
v_gene: TRBV27
abundance: NA
j_gene: TRBJ2-1
CDR3nt: TGTGCCAGCAGCGGAGGCGGGACAAATGAGCAGTTCTTC
CDR3aa: CASSGGGTNEQFF

d_gene: NA
len: 12
v_gene: TRBV11-2
abundance: NA
j_gene: TRBJ2-1
CDR3nt: TGTGCCAGCAGCTTGTTTTCCAATGAGCAGTTCTTC
CDR3aa: CASSLFSNEQFF

d_gene: NA
len: 14
v_gene: TRBV12-3/TRBV12-4
abundance: NA
j_gene: TRBJ1-2
CDR3nt: TGTGCCAGCAGTTGGCGGGGAGCTAACTATGGCTACACCTTC
CDR3aa: CASSWRGANYGYTF

d_gene: TRBD2
len: 19
v_gene: TRBV20-1
abundance: NA
j_gene: TRBJ2-7
CDR3nt: TGCAGTGCTAGTCCAATGAGGACTAGCGGGAGGGCCGGTTCCTACGAGCAGTACTTC
CDR3aa: CSASPMRTSGRAGSYEQYF

d_gene: NA
len: 17
v_gene: TRBV6-5
abundance: NA
j_gene: TRBJ2-3
CDR3nt: TGTGCCAGCAGCCCCCGGGACGCCTCTCCTGTCACAGATACGCAGTATTTT
CDR3aa: CASSPRDASPVTDTQYF

d_gene: NA
len: 16
v_gene: TRBV28
abundance: NA
j_gene: TRBJ2-6
CDR3nt: TGTGCCAGCAAGGGCAGGGACCGATCTGGGGCCAACGTCCTGACTTTC
CDR3aa: CASKGRDRSGANVLTF

d_gene: NA
len: 14
v_gene: TRBV4-1
abundance: once
j_gene: TRBJ2-7
CDR3nt: TGCGCCAGCAGCCAAGGCCAGGGGAATGGCGAGCAGTACTTC
CDR3aa: CASSQGQGNGEQYF

d_gene: NA
len: 16
v_gene: TRBV5-1
abundance: NA
j_gene: TRBJ2-3
CDR3nt: TGCGCCAGCAGCTTGTTAGGGGCCCTTCGCACAGATACGCAGTATTTT
CDR3aa: CASSLLGALRTDTQYF

d_gene: NA
len: 13
v_gene: TRBV6-2/TRBV6-3
abundance: NA
j_gene: TRBJ2-7
CDR3nt: TGTGCCAGCAGTTACAGGGACTCCTACGAGCAGTACTTC
CDR3aa: CASSYRDSYEQYF

d_gene: TRBD2
len: 15
v_gene: TRBV20-1
abundance: NA
j_gene: TRBJ2-2
CDR3nt: TGCAGTGCTAGAGTCGGGACTAGCGATACCGGGGAGCTGTTTTTT
CDR3aa: CSARVGTSDTGELFF

d_gene: TRBD1
len: 15
v_gene: TRBV24-1
abundance: NA
j_gene: TRBJ2-1
CDR3nt: TGTGCCACCAGTGATAGCCAGGGGGCGTTGGATGAGCAGTTCTTC
CDR3aa: CATSDSQGALDEQFF

d_gene: TRBD2
len: 13
v_gene: TRBV10-1
abundance: NA
j_gene: TRBJ2-1
CDR3nt: TGCGCCAGCAGTGAGGACCTAGCGGGGGAGCAGTTCTTC
CDR3aa: CASSEDLAGEQFF

d_gene: TRBD1
len: 15
v_gene: TRBV9
abundance: NA
j_gene: TRBJ1-1
CDR3nt: TGTGCCAGCAGCCCCTCAGGGACAGCAAACACTGAAGCTTTCTTT
CDR3aa: CASSPSGTANTEAFF

d_gene: NA
len: 13
v_gene: TRBV28
abundance: NA
j_gene: TRBJ2-2
CDR3nt: TGTGCCAGCGGGAAGGAAAACACCGGGGAGCTGTTTTTT
CDR3aa: CASGKENTGELFF